Each of the 18 T cell receptor beta chains below was sequenced from the same sample in a study of shared clonotypes between healthy human individuals. Here immunoSEQ multiplex PCR was the method, and the copy in TCRdb shows in-frame clones only, minus some. Of roughly 2 million clones listed, about 95% are singletons. Terminally differentiated effector memory CD45RA+ cells were excluded from the naive CD8 cells, which were CD45RO-negative and positively selected for CCR7. Sample: naive CD8+ T cells sorted from blood. Receptor source: a man aged 18 to 35 in good health.

With respect to this clone: Additional DNA sequences in this sample encode the identical CDR3. The J gene is TRBJ1-6, the V gene TRBV5-4; D not certain. V was shortened by 2 bases and J by 6 bases, with 6 bases between the two germline ends. The CDR3 consists of 13 residues. Germline V lookup: CDR1 SGHNT, CDR2 YYREEE (reference sequence). CDR3 DNA: TGTGCCAGCAGCTTAGAAAGTAATTCACCCCTCCACTTT. This sequence encodes CASSLESNSPLHF. Using reference TRBV5-4 and TRBJ1-6 for the parts outside the CDR3, the full variable domain is ETGVTQSPTHLIKTRGQQVTLRCSSQSGHNTVSWYQQALGQGPQFIFQYYREEENGRGNFPPRFSGLQFPNYSSELNVNALELDDSALYLCASSLESNSPLHFGNGTRLTVT.

The chain carries TRBV11-2 and TRBJ2-2; no firm D call. Trimming shortened V by 1 base and J by 7 bases, and 13 bases separated the two germline ends. This CDR3 has 15 amino acids. Germline V gene sequence: CDR1 SGHAT, CDR2 FQNNGV. CDR3 amino acids: CASSLAVASNGELFF. The CDR3 DNA is TGTGCCAGCAGCTTAGCGGTCGCTTCGAACGGGGAGCTGTTTTTT.

The chain employs TRBV4-1 and TRBJ2-2; D not resolved. The CDR3 is made up of 15 amino acids. CDR1 and CDR2 from the germline V gene are MGHRA and YSYEKL. The germline V and J ends were trimmed by 0 bases and 7 bases, with 12 bases remaining between them. CDR3 protein: CASSQDNSRGGELFF. The DNA for the CDR3 is TGCGCCAGCAGCCAAGATAATTCACGAGGCGGGGAGCTGTTTTTT.

This chain uses TRBV10-2 with TRBJ1-2, with D possibly being TRBD1 (5 bases). Germline CDR1 WSHSY, CDR2 SAAADI. This CDR3 region has 16 residues. Trimming removed 0 bases from V and 4 bases from J, with 15 bases in between. CDR3 nucleotides: TGCGCCAGCAGTGAGTCGACTATCAGGGAGACCTATGGCTACACCTTC. Protein product: CASSESTIRETYGYTF.

This sequence joins TRBV28 and TRBJ1-1; 8 bases map to TRBD1. V trimming: 5 bases; J trimming: 3 bases; junction bases outside the gene matches: 11. Germline-derived CDR1 and CDR2 are MDHEN and SYDVKM. The CDR3 sequence is 16 residues long. The CDR3 protein is CASSPLFDRGDTEAFF. CDR3 coding DNA: TGTGCCAGCAGTCCCCTCTTCGACAGGGGAGACACTGAAGCTTTCTTT.

The chain couples TRBV13 to TRBJ2-3; TRBD2 agrees at 10 bases. With V trimmed by 1 base and J by 6 bases, 7 bases remained unmatched. Germline V gene sequence: CDR1 PRHDT, CDR2 FYEKMQ (reference sequence). The CDR3 runs 16 residues. The CDR3, as DNA: TGTGCCAGCAGCTTAGATAGCGGGGGGCCATCGGATACGCAGTATTTT. It codes for CASSLDSGGPSDTQYF. The whole variable domain, filled in from reference TRBV13 and TRBJ2-3, reads AAGVIQSPRHLIKEKRETATLKCYPIPRHDTVYWYQQGPGQDPQFLISFYEKMQSDKGSIPDRFSAQQFSDYHSELNMSSLELGDSALYFCASSLDSGGPSDTQYFGPGTRLTVL.

Comments on this clone: At the DNA level, this CDR3 is encoded by other sequences in the same sample as well. The gene calls are TRBV27 and TRBJ2-3; 12 positions match TRBD2. This CDR3 has 14 amino acids. The J segment lost 6 bases and the V segment lost 11 bases, leaving 9 bases of the junction unmatched. Looked up from germline, CDR1 is MNHEY and CDR2 is SMNVEV (reference sequence). CDR3 nucleotide sequence: TGTGCCTCCAGACTAGCGGGGGCCCCGGATACGCAGTATTTT. It translates to CASRLAGAPDTQYF.

This rearrangement joins TRBV13 to TRBJ2-5; no firm D call. Germline V gene lookup returns CDR1 PRHDT and CDR2 FYEKMQ (reference sequence). This CDR3 has 15 amino acids. Trimming took off 2 bases at V and 5 bases at J, with 15 bases between the two ends. CDR3: CASSLMVVGPETQYF. CDR3 DNA sequence: TGTGCCAGCAGCTTAATGGTCGTGGGTCCGGAGACCCAGTACTTC. The full variable domain, its missing parts supplied by reference TRBV13 and TRBJ2-5, is AAGVIQSPRHLIKEKRETATLKCYPIPRHDTVYWYQQGPGQDPQFLISFYEKMQSDKGSIPDRFSAQQFSDYHSELNMSSLELGDSALYFCASSLMVVGPETQYFGPGTRLLVL.

J is TRBJ1-3 and V is TRBV29-1; 7 bases match TRBD1. Trimming at V came to 2 bases and at J to 0 bases, leaving 16 bases not matched to a gene. The CDR3 length is 19 residues. Germline V gene lookup returns CDR1 SQVTM and CDR2 ANQGSEA. The CDR3 DNA reads TGCAGCGTTGAATCTATCTCAACGACAGGGACTTTCTCTGGAAACACCATATATTTT. Translating gives CSVESISTTGTFSGNTIYF.

The chain has TRBV27 and TRBJ2-7; tentative D call: TRBD1 (5 bases). The CDR3 is 14 residues long. V was clipped by 3 bases and J by 4 bases, with 13 bases between them. CDR1 and CDR2 (germline): MNHEY, SMNVEV (reference sequence). CDR3 coding DNA: TGTGCCAGCAGTTTTGCAGGGATGTTATACGAGCAGTACTTC. Amino acids: CASSFAGMLYEQYF.

The chain combines TRBV25-1 with TRBJ2-2; TRBD1 matches 7 bases. The germline V gene has CDR1 MGHDK and CDR2 SYGVNS. The CDR3 runs 14 residues. J was trimmed by 9 bases and V by 4 bases; bases with no gene match: 8. The CDR3 loop is CASSGKTGVRELFF. The CDR3 DNA reads TGTGCCAGCAGTGGAAAAACAGGGGTCAGGGAGCTGTTTTTT.

As to this clone: The same CDR3 can be traced to other DNA sequences in this sample. The chain has TRBV7-9 and TRBJ2-7; D unresolved. CDR1 SEHNR and CDR2 FQNEAQ come from the germline V gene (reference sequence). V lost 4 bases, J lost 2 bases, and 9 bases lay in between. The CDR3 runs to 13 residues. CDR3 amino acids: CASSWTETYEQYF. CDR3 coding DNA: TGTGCCAGCAGCTGGACGGAGACCTACGAGCAGTACTTC.

Of note for this clone: Sequence at one end of the junction differs from germline and may be a read error. The sample holds other DNA sequences that translate to the same CDR3. The genes are TRBV4-1 and TRBJ2-7, with 8 bases identical to TRBD2. The CDR3 consists of 15 residues. Germline CDR1 and CDR2: MGHRA and YSYEKL. The CDR3 coding sequence is TGTGCCAGCAGCCAAGAAGCGGGGGCCGGGTACGAGCAGTACTTC. Translated: CASSQEAGAGYEQYF.

The chain joins TRBV5-1 to TRBJ1-1; possibly TRBD1 for D (6 bases). Germline CDR1 is SGHRS and CDR2 is YFSETQ. The CDR3 is 13 amino acids. V was cut by 6 bases and J by 0 bases, with 9 bases left in between. CDR3 in amino acids: CASKGHMNTEAFF. The CDR3 coding sequence is TGCGCCAGCAAGGGACATATGAACACTGAAGCTTTCTTT.

Comments on this clone: At the DNA level, this CDR3 is encoded by other sequences in the same sample as well. The V gene is TRBV28, the J gene TRBJ1-1, with 9 positions matching TRBD1. V trimming: 6 bases; J trimming: 8 bases; junction bases outside the gene matches: 10. Germline V lookup: CDR1 MDHEN, CDR2 SYDVKM. CDR3 length: 14 amino acids. The CDR3 DNA reads TGTGCCAGCAGCCTCTCGGGACAGGGTCCCGAAGCTTTCTTT. It is translated as CASSLSGQGPEAFF.

The chain carries TRBV19 and TRBJ2-7, with 10 bases that match TRBD1. The junction had 5 bases not matched to a gene; V was cut back by 4 bases and J by 2 bases. CDR3 length: 15 residues. CDR1 and CDR2 from the germline V gene are LNHDA and SQIVND (reference sequence). The CDR3 nucleotides read TGTGCCAGTAGTACAGACAGGGGGCCTACCTACGAGCAGTACTTC. This translates into CASSTDRGPTYEQYF. Full variable domain (missing parts from reference TRBV19 and TRBJ2-7): DGGITQSPKYLFRKEGQNVTLSCEQNLNHDAMYWYRQDPGQGLRLIYYSQIVNDFQKGDIAEGYSVSREKKESFPLTVTSAQKNPTAFYLCASSTDRGPTYEQYFGPGTRLTVT.

The chain joins TRBV11-2 to TRBJ1-1, with 7 nucleotides matching TRBD1. The CDR3 sequence is 15 residues long. V lost 4 bases to trimming and J lost 3 bases; unmatched junction nucleotides: 8. Germline assignment: CDR1 SGHAT and CDR2 FQNNGV. This CDR3 reads CASSYQRQGDTEAFF. The CDR3 bases are TGTGCCAGCAGCTACCAACGCCAGGGGGACACTGAAGCTTTCTTT. Based on the CDR3 plus reference TRBV11-2 and TRBJ1-1, the full variable domain is EAGVAQSPRYKIIEKRQSVAFWCNPISGHATLYWYQQILGQGPKLLIQFQNNGVVDDSQLPKDRFSAERLKGVDSTLKIQPAKLEDSAVYLCASSYQRQGDTEAFFGQGTRLTVV.

The chain carries TRBV7-9 and TRBJ2-7; 9 nucleotides line up with TRBD1. The CDR3 has 14 residues. V gave up 3 bases and J gave up 5 bases; unmatched junction bases: 5. Germline values: CDR1 SEHNR, CDR2 FQNEAQ (reference sequence). CDR3 in DNA: TGTGCCAGCAGCTTTACCGGGACAGGGAACGAGCAGTACTTC. It codes for CASSFTGTGNEQYF. Supplemented by reference TRBV7-9 and TRBJ2-7, the full variable domain reads DTGVSQNPRHKITKRGQNVTFRCDPISEHNRLYWYRQTLGQGPEFLTYFQNEAQLEKSRLLSDRFSAERPKGSFSTLEIQRTEQGDSAMYLCASSFTGTGNEQYFGPGTRLTVT.